Below are 17 T cell receptor beta chains sequenced from a single sample in a study of blood T cell repertoires in COVID-19. Produced via immunoSEQ multiplex PCR; TCRdb's table is partial and in-frame only. In the table there are hundreds of thousands of clones, approximately 86% of which are singletons. Sample: PBMCs or T cells enriched from blood (not recorded which). These receptors were obtained from a woman under 40 who had recovered from COVID-19.

The V gene is TRBV6-6, the J gene TRBJ2-3; 10 bases are a match to TRBD1. V lost 10 bases and J lost 4; bases outside the gene matches: 14. Germline loops: CDR1 MNHNY, CDR2 SVGAGI (reference sequence). CDR3 length equals 16 residues. The CDR3 is CATTGGQGFIADTQYF. The CDR3 region has the DNA TGTGCCACCACAGGGGGACAGGGGTTCATCGCAGATACGCAGTATTTT.

This sequence joins TRBV3-1 (or the pseudogene TRBV3-2) and TRBJ1-2, with D perhaps TRBD1 (6 bases). V dropped 4 bases and J dropped 4 bases, with 19 bases sitting between them. CDR3 length: 16 residues. Looked up from germline, CDR1 is LGHDT and CDR2 is YNNKEL (reference sequence). The CDR3 DNA follows: TGTGCCAGCAGCCCCGGAGGCCCCACAGGGATCTATGGCTACACCTTC. This sequence encodes CASSPGGPTGIYGYTF.

This rearrangement joins TRBV3-1 (or the pseudogene TRBV3-2) to TRBJ2-3; 9 positions match TRBD1. CDR1 LGHDT and CDR2 YNNKEL come from the germline V gene (reference sequence). With V trimmed by 0 bases and J by 4 bases, 11 bases remained unmatched. The CDR3 contains 18 residues. The CDR3 spells CASSQDQQGARKADTQYF. CDR3 DNA: TGTGCCAGCAGCCAAGATCAACAGGGGGCGAGGAAGGCAGATACGCAGTATTTT.

This chain connects TRBV27 to TRBJ1-2; D ambiguous. This CDR3 has 14 amino acids. V was pared by 2 bases and J by 6 bases, with 13 bases between. Germline V gives CDR1 MNHEY, CDR2 SMNVEV (reference sequence). The CDR3: CASSLNARRDGYTF. CDR3 nucleotide sequence: TGTGCCAGCAGTTTAAACGCCAGACGGGATGGCTACACCTTC.

The genes are TRBV6-6 and TRBJ1-2; 11 bases align to TRBD1. CDR3 length: 14 residues. V trimming: 5 bases; J trimming: 6 bases; junction bases outside the gene matches: 5. The germline V gene encodes CDR1 MNHNY and CDR2 SVGAGI (reference sequence). Here the CDR3 reads CASSPDRGRDGYTF. DNA of the CDR3: TGTGCCAGCAGTCCGGACAGGGGGCGGGATGGCTACACCTTC.

This clone was detected only a few times. Other DNA sequences in the sample encode the same CDR3. The chain is built from TRBV3-1 (or the pseudogene TRBV3-2) and TRBJ1-5; D call uncertain. Trimming took 1 base from V and 0 from J, leaving 4 bases between them. The CDR3 runs 14 residues. Germline values: CDR1 LGHDT, CDR2 YNNKEL (reference sequence). Written as DNA, the CDR3 is TGTGCCAGCAGCCAAGCAGATAGCAATCAGCCCCAGCATTTT. Its translation: CASSQADSNQPQHF.

V usage is TRBV30 and J usage is TRBJ1-1; the match to TRBD1 covers 8 bases. The CDR3 runs 11 residues. V gave up 4 bases and J gave up 8 bases; unmatched junction bases: 3. CDR1 is GTSNPN, CDR2 SVGIG, per germline (reference sequence). The CDR3 region is CAWIRDREAFF. CDR3 bases: TGTGCCTGGATTAGGGACAGGGAAGCTTTCTTT.

The V gene is TRBV10-3, the J gene TRBJ2-1; 8 bases agree with TRBD2. The CDR3 consists of 15 residues. J was trimmed by 7 bases and V by 3 bases; bases with no gene match: 8. Germline V gene data show CDR1 as ENHRY and CDR2 as SYGVKD. This CDR3 is CAISERGGDRNEQFF. The CDR3 region has the DNA TGTGCCATCAGTGAACGGGGGGGGGATCGGAATGAGCAGTTCTTC.

V gene TRBV4-1 combines with J gene TRBJ2-3; possible D gene TRBD1, 6 bases. The CDR3 length is 19 residues. Trimming shortened V by 0 bases and J by 0 bases, and 19 bases separated the two germline ends. Germline CDR1 MGHRA, CDR2 YSYEKL. In DNA form, the CDR3 reads TGCGCCAGCAGCCAAGATTCTATGGCAGGGGCCTCTAGCACAGATACGCAGTATTTT. Translating gives CASSQDSMAGASSTDTQYF.

V and J are TRBV4-1 and TRBJ1-3, with D tentatively TRBD1 (5 bases). The germline V gene encodes CDR1 MGHRA and CDR2 YSYEKL. This CDR3 is 17 amino acids long. The V gene lost 2 bases and the J gene lost 1 base, with 15 bases spanning the gap. CDR3 sequence: CASSQLPGDLSGNTIYF. CDR3 coding DNA: TGCGCCAGCAGCCAATTGCCGGGGGACCTATCTGGAAACACCATATATTTT.

The chain has TRBV11-3 and TRBJ2-7, with 7 positions matching TRBD1. The germline gives CDR1 SGHNT, CDR2 YENEEA. J was trimmed by 3 bases and V by 2 bases; bases with no gene match: 7. The CDR3 totals 15 residues. The CDR3 nucleotides are TGTGCCAGCAGCTTACAGACAGGGTCGATCTACGAGCAGTACTTC. It specifies CASSLQTGSIYEQYF.

This sequence joins TRBV19 and TRBJ1-2; possible D gene TRBD1, 5 bases. CDR1 and CDR2 from the germline V gene are LNHDA and SQIVND (reference sequence). Between the trimmed V and J ends, which lost 9 bases and 4 bases, there was a span of 9 bases. The CDR3 is 11 residues long. CDR3 region: CASGGFYGYTF. In nucleotides, the CDR3 is TGTGCCAGCGGGGGATTCTATGGCTACACCTTC.

The chain combines TRBV15 with TRBJ1-3; D possibly corresponds to TRBD1 (6 bases). CDR1 is LNHNV and CDR2 is YYDKDF in the germline V gene (reference sequence). The CDR3 contains 15 residues. Trimming stripped 5 bases from V and 1 base from J, with 12 bases between. DNA for the CDR3: TGTGCCACCAGCGACCCTACAGGGTCTGGAAACACCATATATTTT. Encoded protein: CATSDPTGSGNTIYF.

This CDR3 reads CASSLGYKVDGYTF. CDR3 nucleotides: TGTGCCAGCAGCTTAGGATACAAAGTCGATGGCTACACCTTC. This sequence joins TRBV11-2 and TRBJ1-2; D is unclear. Germline assignment: CDR1 SGHAT and CDR2 FQNNGV. The V end lost 1 base, the J end lost 6 bases, and 12 bases lay between the germline ends. The length of the CDR3 is 14 residues.

The chain has TRBV9 and TRBJ1-3; 10 bases line up with TRBD1. The CDR3 spans 15 residues. V trimming: 2 bases; J trimming: 7 bases; junction bases outside the gene matches: 6. Germline V gives CDR1 SGDLS, CDR2 YYNGEE. The DNA of the CDR3 is TGTGCCAGCAGCGTCGAGGGGACAGGGGAGAACACCATATATTTT. It translates to CASSVEGTGENTIYF. Supplemented by reference TRBV9 and TRBJ1-3, the full variable domain reads DSGVTQTPKHLITATGQRVTLRCSPRSGDLSVYWYQQSLDQGLQFLIQYYNGEERAKGNILERFSAQQFPDLHSELNLSSLELGDSALYFCASSVEGTGENTIYFGEGSWLTVV.

The chain uses TRBV7-3 and TRBJ2-2; maybe TRBD2 (5 bases). Germline V gene lookup returns CDR1 SGHTA and CDR2 FQGTGA. The V end was cut by 5 bases, the J end by 5 bases, with 9 bases between. The CDR3 loop spans 13 amino acids. The CDR3, as DNA: TGTGCCAGCAGCCCCAGACTAACCGGGGAGCTGTTTTTT. Amino acid sequence: CASSPRLTGELFF.

The chain's CDR3 is CASSQDLTDRTEAFF. The DNA for the CDR3 is TGTGCCAGCAGCCAAGATTTAACAGATCGGACTGAAGCTTTCTTT. The chain recombines TRBV3-1 (or the pseudogene TRBV3-2) with TRBJ1-1, with D unresolved. This CDR3 region has 15 residues. The germline V gene has CDR1 LGHDT and CDR2 YNNKEL (reference sequence). Trimming shortened V by 0 bases and J by 5 bases, and 13 bases separated the two germline ends.